The following is a T cell receptor beta chain sequence with its context. Its binding antigen is unknown. Base qualities are not provided; no much larger clone lies one nucleotide away. The sample comes from a study of T cell responses to AZD1222 COVID-19 vaccine (dated by TCRdb to the early 2020s). About the full investigation: AZD1222 recipients whose second dose came at about 4 weeks and those whose second dose came at about 12 weeks were combined into one group, since spike-specific TCR depth and breadth did not differ between the two schedules. TCR sequencing was performed for about 250 trial participants, of whom around 200 were given two doses of AZD1222 and around 25 were given two doses of MenACWY control vaccine. Trial participants were enrolled by age into subgroups of 18-55, 56-69 and 70-plus years, and around 150, 28 and 57 TCR-sequenced participants, respectively, were included in these subgroups.

The sample's time point, from its label and the paper: baseline before first vaccination. Samples from vaccinated people were obtained from the UK trials COV001 and COV002, which included a single-blind randomized controlled phase 2/3 trial of AZD1222 (ChAdOx1 nCoV-19) in healthy adults. Trial participant PBMC samples were collected at day 0 and day 28 after the second dose for TCRbeta chain sequencing. Deletion took 4 bases off V and 6 bases off J, with a span of 13 bases between the germline ends. CDR1 and CDR2 are read off the germline V gene as MNHEY and SVGEGT. From the cysteine through the phenylalanine, the CDR3 covers 14 amino acids. Here the CDR3 DNA is all that survives: 42 bases in frame from base 1. The CDR3 regions of human TCRbeta chains were analyzed by immunosequencing. The original pipeline was this. Repertoire TCRs were checked for matches against a reference library of SARS-CoV-2-specific TCRs that had been generated using the MIRA antigen-specificity platform. Breadth was defined as the fraction of unique TCRs that were SARS-CoV-2-associated, and depth was defined as the fraction of total T cells that were SARS-CoV-2-associated. Using the MIRA data, every spike-specific TCR was mapped to the spike region that the TCR reacted to and assigned to either a CD4 or a CD8 class. Log10-transformed breadth and depth values were compared by one-way ANOVA with Sidak's multiple comparisons tests. The source is immuneACCESS, and TCRdb retained only in-frame sequences with V and J called. Part of the clones is not carried over; for the studies checked, unresolved V genes explain less than half of this, and the remainder is unexplained. The D gene and trimming were derived from the DNA, and the V and J assignments and clone size from that table. This sample comprises 74,000 or so clones, roughly 84% of them detected only once. Jointly, the top ten make up around 13% of the sample.

The full study reports these points: Epitopes outside the regions mutated in the B.1.351 and B.1.1.7 variants were reportedly recognized by nearly half of the unique spike-specific TCRs. Because no day 14 peak-response samples were available, the repertoires could be characterized only after the peak T cell response. Spike-specific TCR breadth and depth rose significantly after two AZD1222 doses compared with day 0 and with MenACWY recipients. Conclusions about previously exposed vaccinees were limited because only six AZD1222 recipients were SARS-CoV-2 seropositive at baseline. CD4 TCRs associated with the vaccine covered the entire spike protein, and the dominant responses were in regions 160-218 and 743-854. Participants were mostly white British, with more females than males. The authors suggested clonal diversity may have been underestimated. The 56-69-year group was small, and its depth increase did not reach significance, likely because of low power.

The receptor was derived from an adult in good health. Sample: peripheral blood, taken on day 0 of AZD1222 vaccination. This chain joins TRBV6-2 or TRBV6-3 to TRBJ1-5, with a weak D call of TRBD1 (5 bases match). The nucleotide sequence is TGTGCCAGCAGTTCGGGGGGAGCGGTTCAGCCCCAGCATTTT. Translated, it reads CASSSGGAVQPQHF.